This is a list of T cell receptor beta chains from one sample in a study of neurological immune-mediated disorders. TCRdb processed the 5' RACE reads anew with MiXCR; each CDR3 protein has one entry. The table shows 50,000 to 70,000 distinct CDR3 sequences, with roughly 10% occurring only once. The sample consisted of PBMCs. The receptors were sampled from a male donor with HTLV-1-associated myelopathy (HAM/TSP). Each CDR3 is given with its conserved first and last residue. Fields, in order: J gene, clone size, CDR3 length, D gene, V gene, CDR3 DNA, CDR3 protein. The D gene is left open where the match is weak. Only part of the rows carry a size: once, few, many, or a class if the clone is expanded.

J: TRBJ1-1
size: many
length: 14
D: NA
V: TRBV6-2/TRBV6-3
DNA: TGTGCCAGCAGTTATACAAAGGGGAACACTGAAGCTTTCTTT
CDR3: CASSYTKGNTEAFF

J: TRBJ2-7
size: many
length: 15
D: NA
V: TRBV14
DNA: TGTGCCAGCAGCCGCAGGGGCTCCCTCTCCTACGAGCAGTACTTC
CDR3: CASSRRGSLSYEQYF

J: TRBJ2-6
size: NA
length: 13
D: NA
V: TRBV9
DNA: TGTGCCAGCAGCGACCCTGGGGCCAACGTCCTGACTTTC
CDR3: CASSDPGANVLTF

J: TRBJ2-7
size: many
length: 15
D: TRBD1
V: TRBV14
DNA: TGTGCCAGCAGCCATGAACAGGGGGCAACCTACGAGCAGTACTTC
CDR3: CASSHEQGATYEQYF

J: TRBJ2-4
size: many
length: 15
D: NA
V: TRBV20-1
DNA: TGCAGTGCTAGAGATATGTCGGGGGGCAATTACATTCAGTACTTC
CDR3: CSARDMSGGNYIQYF

J: TRBJ1-3
size: NA
length: 14
D: NA
V: TRBV20-1
DNA: TGCAGTGCTAGGGCCGGGGGCTGGGGAAACACCATATATTTT
CDR3: CSARAGGWGNTIYF

J: TRBJ2-7
size: few
length: 15
D: TRBD2
V: TRBV6-2/TRBV6-3
DNA: TGTGCCAGCAGCCCTGGTAGCGGGGGTTCCTACGAGCAGTACTTC
CDR3: CASSPGSGGSYEQYF

J: TRBJ2-3
size: many
length: 14
D: NA
V: TRBV9
DNA: TGTGCCAGCAGCGATAGCGGAAACACAGATACGCAGTATTTT
CDR3: CASSDSGNTDTQYF

J: TRBJ2-1
size: many
length: 13
D: TRBD1
V: TRBV29-1
DNA: TGCAGCGAGAACAGGGGGCGGACCAATGAGCAGTTCTTC
CDR3: CSENRGRTNEQFF

J: TRBJ1-1
size: many
length: 14
D: TRBD1
V: TRBV2
DNA: TGTGCCAGCAGGCGGACAGGGGGTGACGGTGAAGCTTTCTTT
CDR3: CASRRTGGDGEAFF

J: TRBJ2-7
size: many
length: 14
D: TRBD1
V: TRBV5-1
DNA: TGTGCCAGCAGCCTGGGACAGGGGGCCTACGAGCAGTACTTC
CDR3: CASSLGQGAYEQYF

J: TRBJ1-1
size: many
length: 12
D: NA
V: TRBV20-1
DNA: TGCACCGGAAGGGGGGCAAGGACTGAAGCTTTCTTT
CDR3: CTGRGARTEAFF

J: TRBJ2-7
size: many
length: 14
D: NA
V: TRBV5-6
DNA: TGTGCCAGCAGCGAGCTAGGAGAAATCTACGAGCAGTACTTC
CDR3: CASSELGEIYEQYF

J: TRBJ1-1
size: many
length: 14
D: NA
V: TRBV20-1
DNA: TGCAGTGCTAGAGATGGGAGGGACCAAACTGAAGCTTTCTTT
CDR3: CSARDGRDQTEAFF

J: TRBJ2-3
size: many
length: 16
D: NA
V: TRBV5-1
DNA: TGCGCCAGCAGCCTGGGGGGGACACCTAGCACAGATACGCAGTATTTT
CDR3: CASSLGGTPSTDTQYF

J: TRBJ1-1
size: many
length: 16
D: NA
V: TRBV5-1
DNA: TGCGCCAGCAGCTTGGCCGGAGGGGTGACGAACACTGAAGCTTTCTTT
CDR3: CASSLAGGVTNTEAFF

J: TRBJ1-4
size: many
length: 15
D: TRBD1
V: TRBV20-1
DNA: TGCAGTGCTGCTGACCCGGGACAGGTGCATGAAAAACTGTTTTTT
CDR3: CSAADPGQVHEKLFF

J: TRBJ2-5
size: many
length: 13
D: NA
V: TRBV30
DNA: TGTGCCTGGAGTCAAAGAGATGGGGGTACCCAGTACTTC
CDR3: CAWSQRDGGTQYF

J: TRBJ1-6
size: many
length: 15
D: TRBD1
V: TRBV7-9
DNA: TGTGCCAGCAGCCGACCTGGGACAGTAGATTCACCCCTCCACTTT
CDR3: CASSRPGTVDSPLHF

J: TRBJ1-5
size: many
length: 16
D: TRBD1
V: TRBV20-1
DNA: TGCAGTGCTTACGAAGGGGGCCCCACAAGCAATCAGCCCCAGCATTTT
CDR3: CSAYEGGPTSNQPQHF

J: TRBJ1-2
size: many
length: 15
D: NA
V: TRBV7-2
DNA: TGTGCCAGCAGCTGGGCGTCTCGGGGCAACTATGGCTACACCTTC
CDR3: CASSWASRGNYGYTF

J: TRBJ2-5
size: many
length: 16
D: TRBD2
V: TRBV20-1
DNA: TGCAGTGCTAGACCTTGGACTAGCGGGGGTCTGGAGACCCAGTACTTC
CDR3: CSARPWTSGGLETQYF

J: TRBJ2-3
size: many
length: 15
D: TRBD1
V: TRBV5-1
DNA: TGCGCCAGCCACGTGGGGACAGGGGTCACAGATACGCAGTATTTT
CDR3: CASHVGTGVTDTQYF

J: TRBJ2-1
size: many
length: 16
D: NA
V: TRBV3-2
DNA: TGTGCCAGCACCCCACCGCCGGGACAGGGTCGGAATGAGCAGTTCTTC
CDR3: CASTPPPGQGRNEQFF

J: TRBJ1-4
size: many
length: 14
D: NA
V: TRBV3-1
DNA: TGTGCCAGCAGCCCGCGTTGGACTAATGAAAAACTGTTTTTT
CDR3: CASSPRWTNEKLFF

J: TRBJ2-3
size: many
length: 13
D: NA
V: TRBV20-1
DNA: TGCAGTGCTTTTTCCGCCCCCACAGATACGCAGTATTTT
CDR3: CSAFSAPTDTQYF

J: TRBJ2-3
size: many
length: 14
D: TRBD2
V: TRBV30
DNA: TGTGCCTGGAGTTCTAGCGGGGGCTTGGATACGCAGTATTTT
CDR3: CAWSSSGGLDTQYF

J: TRBJ2-7
size: many
length: 14
D: TRBD1
V: TRBV7-8
DNA: TGTGCCAGCAGCTTGAACAGGGGCGGCTACGAGCAGTACTTC
CDR3: CASSLNRGGYEQYF

J: TRBJ1-3
size: many
length: 13
D: NA
V: TRBV29-1
DNA: TGCAGCTATAGTCAAAGCTCTGGAAACACCATATATTTT
CDR3: CSYSQSSGNTIYF

J: TRBJ1-1
size: many
length: 14
D: NA
V: TRBV2
DNA: TGTGCCAGCTTATCTGGGGTCGGGGATCCTGAAGCTTTCTTT
CDR3: CASLSGVGDPEAFF

J: TRBJ2-3
size: many
length: 15
D: NA
V: TRBV7-6
DNA: TGTGCCAGCAGCGGGGCCACGAGTAGCACAGATACGCAGTATTTT
CDR3: CASSGATSSTDTQYF

J: TRBJ1-2
size: many
length: 12
D: NA
V: TRBV28
DNA: TGTGCCAGCAGTTTTGGGCAGTATGGCTACACCTTC
CDR3: CASSFGQYGYTF

J: TRBJ1-1
size: NA
length: 14
D: TRBD1
V: TRBV6-1
DNA: TGTGCCAGCTCACGACAGGGGGGTCCCACTGAAGCTTTCTTT
CDR3: CASSRQGGPTEAFF

J: TRBJ2-3
size: many
length: 15
D: NA
V: TRBV20-1
DNA: TGCAGTGCTAGAGATGCGCGGACAGTGGGGGATACGCAGTATTTT
CDR3: CSARDARTVGDTQYF

J: TRBJ2-3
size: many
length: 15
D: TRBD2
V: TRBV20-1
DNA: TGCAGTGCTGCCCAACTAGCGGCTAGCACAGATACGCAGTATTTT
CDR3: CSAAQLAASTDTQYF

J: TRBJ1-3
size: many
length: 14
D: NA
V: TRBV20-1
DNA: TGCAGTGCTAGGCCCCTTAGCTCTGGAAACACCATATATTTT
CDR3: CSARPLSSGNTIYF

J: TRBJ1-1
size: many
length: 13
D: NA
V: TRBV6-1
DNA: TGTGCCAGCATCGAGGGGTATGACACTGAAGCTTTCTTT
CDR3: CASIEGYDTEAFF

J: TRBJ1-2
size: NA
length: 14
D: NA
V: TRBV15
DNA: TGTTCCACAAGCAGAGCCCCAGGGACCTATGGCTACACCTTC
CDR3: CSTSRAPGTYGYTF

J: TRBJ1-3
size: many
length: 13
D: NA
V: TRBV20-1
DNA: TGCAGTGCCGTGAGGGCTGGGCGGGACACCATATATTTT
CDR3: CSAVRAGRDTIYF

J: TRBJ1-2
size: many
length: 12
D: NA
V: TRBV6-2/TRBV6-3
DNA: TGTGCCAGCAGTCCTCGGGACCATGGCTACACCTTC
CDR3: CASSPRDHGYTF

J: TRBJ1-1
size: NA
length: 14
D: TRBD1
V: TRBV10-3
DNA: TGTGCCATCAGCGGACAGGGTTTGAACACTGAAGCTTTCTTT
CDR3: CAISGQGLNTEAFF

J: TRBJ2-1
size: NA
length: 14
D: NA
V: TRBV6-5
DNA: TGTGCCAGCAGGACCCCCGGGGGAAACAATGAGCAGTTCTTC
CDR3: CASRTPGGNNEQFF

J: TRBJ1-1
size: many
length: 13
D: NA
V: TRBV28
DNA: TGTGCCAGCAGTTTGGGGCGGACGACTGAAGCTTTCTTT
CDR3: CASSLGRTTEAFF

J: TRBJ2-7
size: many
length: 15
D: TRBD1
V: TRBV5-5
DNA: TGTGCCAGCAGCTTGGGGCAGGGGGTCCTCTACGAGCAGTACTTC
CDR3: CASSLGQGVLYEQYF

J: TRBJ2-5
size: many
length: 15
D: NA
V: TRBV29-1
DNA: TGCAGCGTTCGAGGGTTTGGGGCAGGACAAGAGACCCAGTACTTC
CDR3: CSVRGFGAGQETQYF

J: TRBJ1-4
size: many
length: 15
D: NA
V: TRBV2
DNA: TGTGCCAGCAAGGCTAGGGCTTCCCGCGATGAAAAACTGTTTTTT
CDR3: CASKARASRDEKLFF

J: TRBJ2-5
size: many
length: 13
D: TRBD2
V: TRBV20-1
DNA: TGCAGTGCTGGGGCGGGGGGCAAAGAGACCCAGTACTTC
CDR3: CSAGAGGKETQYF

J: TRBJ1-5
size: many
length: 14
D: NA
V: TRBV27
DNA: TGTGCCAGCAGTTTCCGGGGGCCCTATCAGCCCCAGCATTTT
CDR3: CASSFRGPYQPQHF

J: TRBJ2-3
size: many
length: 16
D: TRBD1
V: TRBV7-2
DNA: TGTGCCAGCAGCCGCGTCCCCGGGACAGGTAAAAATACGCAGTATTTT
CDR3: CASSRVPGTGKNTQYF

J: TRBJ2-1
size: NA
length: 14
D: TRBD2
V: TRBV20-1
DNA: TGCAGTAGACCTTCCGGGGGGGTCTACAATGAGCAGTTCTTC
CDR3: CSRPSGGVYNEQFF

J: TRBJ2-1
size: NA
length: 12
D: NA
V: TRBV18
DNA: TGTGCCAGCTCGCAGGGTCGAGTAGGGCAGTTCTTC
CDR3: CASSQGRVGQFF

J: TRBJ1-1
size: many
length: 16
D: TRBD1
V: TRBV5-1
DNA: TGCGCCAGCAGTTTCGACTTAGGGACAGGGGTTACTGAAGCTTTCTTT
CDR3: CASSFDLGTGVTEAFF

J: TRBJ2-3
size: once
length: 15
D: TRBD2
V: TRBV12-3/TRBV12-4
DNA: TGTGCCAGCAGTTTCAGCGGGGGGCCCACAAATACGCAGTATTTT
CDR3: CASSFSGGPTNTQYF

J: TRBJ1-1
size: many
length: 9
D: NA
V: TRBV29-1
DNA: TGCAGCGCCGGGGGTGAAGCTTTCTTT
CDR3: CSAGGEAFF